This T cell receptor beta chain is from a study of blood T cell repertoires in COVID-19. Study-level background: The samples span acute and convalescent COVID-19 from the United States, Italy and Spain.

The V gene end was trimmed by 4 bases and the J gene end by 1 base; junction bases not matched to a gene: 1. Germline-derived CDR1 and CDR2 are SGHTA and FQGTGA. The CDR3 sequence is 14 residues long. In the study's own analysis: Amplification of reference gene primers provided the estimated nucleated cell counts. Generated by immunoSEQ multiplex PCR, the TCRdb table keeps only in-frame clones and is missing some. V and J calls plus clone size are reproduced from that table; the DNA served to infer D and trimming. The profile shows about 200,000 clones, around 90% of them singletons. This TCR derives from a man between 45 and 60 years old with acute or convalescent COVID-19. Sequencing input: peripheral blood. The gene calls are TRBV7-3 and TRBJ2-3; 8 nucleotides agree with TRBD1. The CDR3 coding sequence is TGTGCCAGCAGCTGGGGACAGGGCACAGATACGCAGTATTTT. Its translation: CASSWGQGTDTQYF. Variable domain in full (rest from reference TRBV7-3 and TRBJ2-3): GAGVSQTPSNKVTEKGKYVELRCDPISGHTALYWYRQSLGQGPEFLIYFQGTGAADDSGLPNDRFFAVRPEGSVSTLKIQRTERGDSAVYLCASSWGQGTDTQYFGPGTRLTVL.